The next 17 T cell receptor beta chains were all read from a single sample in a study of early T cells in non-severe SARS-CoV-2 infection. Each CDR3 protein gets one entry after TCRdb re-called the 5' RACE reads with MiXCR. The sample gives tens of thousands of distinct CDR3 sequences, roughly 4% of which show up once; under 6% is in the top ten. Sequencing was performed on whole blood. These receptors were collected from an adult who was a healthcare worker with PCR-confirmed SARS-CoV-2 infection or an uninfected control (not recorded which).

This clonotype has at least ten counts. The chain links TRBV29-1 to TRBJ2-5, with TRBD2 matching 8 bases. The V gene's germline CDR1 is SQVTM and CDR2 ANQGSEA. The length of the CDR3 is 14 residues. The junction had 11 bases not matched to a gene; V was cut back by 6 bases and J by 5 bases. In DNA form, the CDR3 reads TGCAGCGTAACGGGAGGGCCAAAGTTGGAGACCCAGTACTTC. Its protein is CSVTGGPKLETQYF.

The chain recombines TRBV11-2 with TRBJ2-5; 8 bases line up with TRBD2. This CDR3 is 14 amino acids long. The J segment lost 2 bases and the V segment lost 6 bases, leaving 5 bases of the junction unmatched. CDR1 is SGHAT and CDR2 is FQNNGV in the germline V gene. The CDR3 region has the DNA TGTGCCAGCAGTAGACTAGCGAGTCAAGAGACCCAGTACTTC. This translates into CASSRLASQETQYF.

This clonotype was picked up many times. The CDR3 reads CASSVQTDTQYF. The CDR3 DNA reads TGTGCCAGCAGCGTCCAGACAGATACGCAGTATTTT. The chain joins TRBV9 to TRBJ2-3; D not certain. The CDR3 is 12 residues long. Germline CDR1 SGDLS, CDR2 YYNGEE. V lost 2 bases, J lost 3 bases, and 4 bases lay in between. The complete variable domain, with remaining parts taken from reference TRBV9 and TRBJ2-3, reads DSGVTQTPKHLITATGQRVTLRCSPRSGDLSVYWYQQSLDQGLQFLIQYYNGEERAKGNILERFSAQQFPDLHSELNLSSLELGDSALYFCASSVQTDTQYFGPGTRLTVL.

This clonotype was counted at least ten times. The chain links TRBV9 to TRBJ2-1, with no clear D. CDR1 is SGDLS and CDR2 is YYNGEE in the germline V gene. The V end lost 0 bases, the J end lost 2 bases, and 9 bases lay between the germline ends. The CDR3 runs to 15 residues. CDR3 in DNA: TGTGCCAGCAGCGTAGCACAAGACCCCTACAATGAGCAGTTCTTC. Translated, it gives CASSVAQDPYNEQFF.

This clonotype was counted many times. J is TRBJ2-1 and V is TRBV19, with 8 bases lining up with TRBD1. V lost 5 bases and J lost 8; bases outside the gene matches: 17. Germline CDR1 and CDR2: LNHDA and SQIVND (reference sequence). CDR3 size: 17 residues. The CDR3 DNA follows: TGTGCCAGTAGTCTCCTTTGGACAGGGCTAGCCCTGGATGAGCAGTTCTTC. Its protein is CASSLLWTGLALDEQFF. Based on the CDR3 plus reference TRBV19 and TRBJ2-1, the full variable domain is DGGITQSPKYLFRKEGQNVTLSCEQNLNHDAMYWYRQDPGQGLRLIYYSQIVNDFQKGDIAEGYSVSREKKESFPLTVTSAQKNPTAFYLCASSLLWTGLALDEQFFGPGTRLTVL.

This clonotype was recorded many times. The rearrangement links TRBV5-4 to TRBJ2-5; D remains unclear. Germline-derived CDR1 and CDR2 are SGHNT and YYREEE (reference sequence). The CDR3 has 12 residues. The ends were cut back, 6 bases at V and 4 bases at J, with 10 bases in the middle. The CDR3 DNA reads TGTGCCAGCATGGATGTGAGAGAGACCCAGTACTTC. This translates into CASMDVRETQYF. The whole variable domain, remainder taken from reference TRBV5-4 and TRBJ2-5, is ETGVTQSPTHLIKTRGQQVTLRCSSQSGHNTVSWYQQALGQGPQFIFQYYREEENGRGNFPPRFSGLQFPNYSSELNVNALELDDSALYLCASMDVRETQYFGPGTRLLVL.

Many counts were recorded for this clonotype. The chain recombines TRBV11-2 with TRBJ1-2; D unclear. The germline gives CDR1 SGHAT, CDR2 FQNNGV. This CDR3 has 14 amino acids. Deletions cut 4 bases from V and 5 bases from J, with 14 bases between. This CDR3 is CASSSLVGVYGYTF. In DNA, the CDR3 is TGTGCCAGCAGCTCCCTGGTCGGGGTATATGGCTACACCTTC.

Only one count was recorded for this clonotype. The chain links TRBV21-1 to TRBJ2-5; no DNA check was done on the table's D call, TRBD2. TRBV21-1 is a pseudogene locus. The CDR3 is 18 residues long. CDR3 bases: TGTGCCAGCAGCAGAAGGGTATTAGCGGTTAATCATGAGGAGACCCAGTACTTC. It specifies CASSRRVLAVNHEETQYF.

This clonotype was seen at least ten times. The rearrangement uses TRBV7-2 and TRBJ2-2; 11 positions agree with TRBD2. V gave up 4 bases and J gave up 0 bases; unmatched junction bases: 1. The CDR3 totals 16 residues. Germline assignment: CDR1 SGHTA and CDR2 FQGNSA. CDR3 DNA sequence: TGTGCCAGCAGCTCGACTAGCGGGGCGAACACCGGGGAGCTGTTTTTT. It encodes CASSSTSGANTGELFF.

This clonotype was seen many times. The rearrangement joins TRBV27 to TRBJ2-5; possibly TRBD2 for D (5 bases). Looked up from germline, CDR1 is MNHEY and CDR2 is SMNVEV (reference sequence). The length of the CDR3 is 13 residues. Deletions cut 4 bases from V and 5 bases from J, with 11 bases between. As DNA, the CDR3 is TGTGCCAGCAGTTCAGTAACGGGGGAGACCCAGTACTTC. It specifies CASSSVTGETQYF.

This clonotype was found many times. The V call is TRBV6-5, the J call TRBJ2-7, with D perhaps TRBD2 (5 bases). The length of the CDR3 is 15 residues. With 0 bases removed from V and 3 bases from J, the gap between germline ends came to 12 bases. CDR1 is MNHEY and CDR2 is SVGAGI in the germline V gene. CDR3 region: CASSYSISDYYEQYF. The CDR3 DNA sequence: TGTGCCAGCAGTTACTCGATTTCAGACTACTACGAGCAGTACTTC.

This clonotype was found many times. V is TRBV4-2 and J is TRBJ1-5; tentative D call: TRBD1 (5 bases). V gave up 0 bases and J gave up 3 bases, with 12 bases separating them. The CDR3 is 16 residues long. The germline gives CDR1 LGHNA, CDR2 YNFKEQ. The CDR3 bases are TGTGCCAGCAGCCAAGATTTAGGGGACCTCAATCAGCCCCAGCATTTT. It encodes CASSQDLGDLNQPQHF.

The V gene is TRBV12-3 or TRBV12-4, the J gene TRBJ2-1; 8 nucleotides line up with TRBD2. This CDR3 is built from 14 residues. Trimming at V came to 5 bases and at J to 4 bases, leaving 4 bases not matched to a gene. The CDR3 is CASSATGGYNEQFF. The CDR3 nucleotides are TGTGCCAGCAGTGCAACGGGGGGGTACAATGAGCAGTTCTTC.

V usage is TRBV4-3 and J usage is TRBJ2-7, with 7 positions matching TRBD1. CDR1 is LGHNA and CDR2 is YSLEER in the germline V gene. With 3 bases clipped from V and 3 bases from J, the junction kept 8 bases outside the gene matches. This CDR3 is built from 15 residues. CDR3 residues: CASSHSTAGGYEQYF. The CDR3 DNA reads TGCGCCAGCAGCCATTCCACGGCAGGGGGCTACGAGCAGTACTTC.

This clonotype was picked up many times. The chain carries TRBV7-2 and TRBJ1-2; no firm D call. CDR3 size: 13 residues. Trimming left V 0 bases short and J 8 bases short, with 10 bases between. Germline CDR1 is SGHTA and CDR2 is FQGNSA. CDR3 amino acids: CASSLATGRGYTF. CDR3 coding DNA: TGTGCCAGCAGCTTAGCCACCGGGCGCGGCTACACCTTC.

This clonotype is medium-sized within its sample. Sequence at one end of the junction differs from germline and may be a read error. CDR3 protein: CASSQDRITGSSVF. In DNA form, the CDR3 reads TGTGCCAGCAGCCAAGACAGGATTACCGGGAGCTCGGTTTTT. The V and J genes are TRBV11-2 and TRBJ2-2; either TRBD1 or TRBD2 may supply D (6 bases each). Germline V gene data show CDR1 as SGHAT and CDR2 as FQNNGV. The CDR3 has 14 residues.

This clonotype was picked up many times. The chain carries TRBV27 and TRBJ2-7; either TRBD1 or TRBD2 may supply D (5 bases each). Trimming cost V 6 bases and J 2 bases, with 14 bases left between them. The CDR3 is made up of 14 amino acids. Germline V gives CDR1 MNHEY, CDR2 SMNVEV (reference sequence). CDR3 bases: TGTGCCAGCAGCTCTCGGGACGGTACCTACGAGCAGTACTTC. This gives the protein CASSSRDGTYEQYF.